This TCR beta chain appears in the sequencing data of a study of blood T cells in healthy people across ages (dated by TCRdb to the mid-2010s). As for the study more broadly: In model experiments, template switching captured about one uniquely barcoded TCR beta cDNA molecule for every two T cells. Two additional independent replicas of 1 million unique cDNA reads from the same blood draw were analyzed for two donors (one aged 18 to 30 and one aged 80 or older). Using deep sequencing normalized with unique cDNA molecular identifiers, the study measured how TCR beta repertoire diversity changes with age. To avoid experimental bias, donors of different ages were distributed randomly across sequencing lanes. The donors were divided into four age groups: young (average around 15 years), middle-aged (about 39), aged (under 70) and long-lived (roughly 82). What the authors observed across the whole study: Observed TCR beta diversity per million T cells fell roughly linearly with age, and a significant reduction was already apparent by age around 39. The percentage of naive T cells measured by flow cytometry correlated strongly with observed TCR beta diversity. Compared with the aged group, more naive CD4+ T cells, fewer expanded clones and increased TCR diversity were shown by the long-lived group, suggesting age selection. Estimates of total diversity from one million sequenced T cells were regarded as lower bounds and underestimates. Conclusive comparison of naive and antigen-experienced compartments was prevented by the profiling of bulk unsorted PBMCs. Because the CMV infection status of the donors was unknown, age-related changes in expanded clonotypes may potentially have been confounded.

Libraries were constructed by 5' RACE. Sequencing was performed on an Illumina HiSeq 2500. The second PCR ran for about 6 to 12 cycles and used a J-beta primer mix along with a sample-barcoded 5' primer. Each TCR beta cDNA molecule received a unique molecular identifier from a template-switch 5' adaptor carrying 12 random nucleotides. At least 2.5 million CDR3-containing paired-end reads were obtained from each sample. All of the RNA was converted into first-strand cDNA using the Mint cDNA synthesis kit, with a TRBC-specific oligonucleotide serving as the primer. All cDNA was treated with uracil-DNA glycosylase and then went through a first 18-cycle PCR with the universal primers M1SS and BC2_uni_R. The authors processed their data as follows. Normalization of each sample was performed by random selection of 1 million high-quality reads, each carrying a distinct molecular identifier. Reads sharing molecular identifiers were discarded rather than binned into consensus sequences. MiTCR, with a Q25 quality threshold and the strictest error-elimination algorithm, was used for CDR3 identification, clonotype clustering and error correction. A nonparametric unseen species model with Euler transformation was used to estimate a lower bound on total TCR beta diversity. TCRdb took the public reads, trimmed them with fastp at Q25, ran MiXCR for clone calling and kept in-frame beta chains. When rows share a CDR3 protein, they turn into one entry using the most common DNA and genes. TCRdb, rather than the study authors, made the V and J calls. Recorded for this sample are approximately 700,000 distinct CDR3 sequences; roughly 30% of them occurred a single time. Just over 15% of the sample goes to the ten largest clones.

Via the germline V gene (reference sequence), CDR1 is LGHDT and CDR2 YNNKEL. V and J are truncated by 0 bases and 11 bases respectively, leaving an intervening sequence of 16 bases. Taken from cysteine to phenylalanine, the CDR3 has 14 residues. The sequence is cut down to CDR3 DNA, 42 bases in frame from base 1. Donors were a few dozen systemically healthy Caucasian individuals from Russia aged roughly 6 to 90 years. Each donor gave 8 to 10 milliliters of peripheral blood, drawn into EDTA-treated Vacutainer tubes. Ficoll-Paque density-gradient centrifugation was used to isolate PBMCs, with at least 6 million obtained per sample. Total RNA was extracted from PBMCs with Trizol reagent, with at least 5 micrograms obtained per sample. The percentages of naive CD45RAhigh/CD27high T cells were determined by flow cytometry on a PBMC aliquot from every donor. As to this clonotype: The target of this receptor is not known. Per-nucleotide qualities are absent, and no much larger clonotype sits a single base away.

Recombination joined TRBV3-1 with TRBJ1-1, with the D gene call left open. Sequencing input: blood. This receptor was obtained from an elderly woman in good health. Donor details come from another sample of the same person, matched by shared clones. The DNA sequence is TGTGCCAGCAGCCAAGACCGCCGACCGCTTGCGGCTTTCTTT. Its protein product is CASSQDRRPLAAFF.